These T cell receptor beta chains were read from a single sample in a study of blood T cell repertoires in COVID-19. TCRdb keeps only in-frame clones here, not all; method: immunoSEQ multiplex PCR. The sample comprises about 93,000 clones, roughly 90% of which are singletons, and approximately 1.6% rests with the top ten. Sequencing used peripheral blood. The receptors derive from a human donor with active COVID-19. The donor label of this sample is uncertain. Each CDR3 is given with its conserved first and last residue.

J	V	CDR3
TRBJ2-7	TRBV28	CASSGWDEQYF
TRBJ2-1	TRBV11-3	CASSLAGGVYNEQFF
TRBJ2-3	TRBV27	CASSQGFGTDTQYF
TRBJ1-1	TRBV6-6	CASRGQGRVGNTEAFF
TRBJ2-1	TRBV9	CASSVASGGTNEQFF
TRBJ1-5	TRBV2	CASNRVRRAQPQHF
TRBJ2-5	TRBV6-5	CASRGGQETQYF
TRBJ1-2	TRBV27	CASSSYRLEFYGYTF
TRBJ1-2	TRBV28	CASSFRDRLTNYGYTF
TRBJ1-6	TRBV4-3	CASSQDSGQGNSPLHF
TRBJ2-2	TRBV2	CASSGGTANTGELFF
TRBJ2-1	TRBV25-1	CASSDIRGQGNNEQFF
TRBJ2-2	TRBV28	CASQDSLGGELFF
TRBJ2-1	TRBV30	CALGAGGSSYNEQFF
TRBJ2-2	TRBV7-6	CASSFSSGGWRSTGELFF
TRBJ2-5	TRBV19	CASRDRGRGETQYF
TRBJ2-2	TRBV4-2	CASSQGNTGDLLNTGELFF
TRBJ2-5	TRBV6-6	CASSRPLAGGGETQYF
TRBJ1-2	TRBV2	CASGYQAIYTF
TRBJ2-1	TRBV9	CASSVLSGTGYNEQFF
TRBJ2-7	TRBV6-2/TRBV6-3	CASSSAGASYEQYF
TRBJ1-1	TRBV19	CASSIRGTAEAFF
TRBJ2-3	TRBV5-3	CARSLGLAGPDTQYF
TRBJ1-2	TRBV27	CARSGGAGYTF
TRBJ2-1	TRBV5-1	CASSSQTGGSYNEQFF
TRBJ2-2	TRBV11-2	CASSLRLAGGWNTGELFF
TRBJ2-1	TRBV24-1	CATNPRQEQFF
TRBJ2-1	TRBV6-4	CASSDFAVIGRGHNEQFF
TRBJ2-7	TRBV20-1	CSANRVGEQYF
TRBJ1-1	TRBV6-5	CASGRDRVTEAFF
TRBJ2-5	TRBV5-1	CASSQTGGEETQYF
TRBJ2-1	TRBV7-2	CASSSDRGQWNEQFF
TRBJ2-1	TRBV5-5	CASSPGLAGGSSYNEQFF
TRBJ2-5	TRBV7-2	CASSLVSLPGETQYF
TRBJ2-7	TRBV4-1	CASSHATGGAYEQYF
TRBJ1-5	TRBV28	CASISLSVWNQPQHF
TRBJ1-3	TRBV5-1	CASSSGGAGNTIYF
TRBJ2-2	TRBV5-1	CASSLQRDRGIGELFF
TRBJ2-5	TRBV19	CASSIGGDATQYF
TRBJ2-3	TRBV4-3	CASSLGQRSTDTQYF
TRBJ2-1	TRBV18	CASSPGGQVRFGEQFF
TRBJ2-1	TRBV19	CASRKVEGTTHNEQFF
TRBJ2-1	TRBV7-8	CASSPAAQGWTRKFF
TRBJ2-2	TRBV29-1	CSVPQYTGELFF
TRBJ1-5	TRBV19	CASSIDRAGNQPQHF
TRBJ1-2	TRBV7-9	CASSVGQGIYGYTF
TRBJ2-4	TRBV5-1	CASSVKIQTTQGNIQYF
TRBJ1-2	TRBV27	CASTPFQGNYGYTF
TRBJ2-5	TRBV5-1	CASSLSGKETQYF
TRBJ1-1	TRBV6-2/TRBV6-3	CASSPTVGAANTEAFF
TRBJ2-5	TRBV7-9	CASSLGVAGAGETQYF
TRBJ1-2	TRBV6-2/TRBV6-3	CASSSNPLIGGHYGYTF
TRBJ2-1	TRBV28	CASSFPTSANEQFF